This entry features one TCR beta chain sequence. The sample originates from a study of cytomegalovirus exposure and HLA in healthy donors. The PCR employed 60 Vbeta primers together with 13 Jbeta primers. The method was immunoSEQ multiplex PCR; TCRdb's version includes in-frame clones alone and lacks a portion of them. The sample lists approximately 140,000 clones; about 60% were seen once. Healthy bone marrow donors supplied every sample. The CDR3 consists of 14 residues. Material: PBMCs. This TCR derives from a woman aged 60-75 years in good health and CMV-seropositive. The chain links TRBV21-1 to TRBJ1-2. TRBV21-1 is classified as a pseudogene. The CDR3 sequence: CASSKRRPNYGYTF. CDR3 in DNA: TGTGCCAGCAGTAAGCGGAGGCCTAACTATGGCTACACCTTC.